The table lists the clone carrying this T cell receptor (beta chain) with a few counts. Antigen specificity is unknown. This sample stems from a study of T cell repertoires in cytomegalovirus infection. TCRdb independently ran MiXCR on the reads; one entry per CDR3 protein. The repertoire holds approximately 110,000 distinct CDR3 sequences, with under 45% as singletons. The CDR3 loop spans 17 amino acids. Germline loops: CDR1 MGHRA, CDR2 YSYEKL. Between the trimmed V and J ends, which lost 0 bases and 10 bases, there was a span of 22 bases. Sequences were derived from CD8+ T cells from cultured PBMCs, sampled from culture after CMV antigen stimulation. The rearrangement joins TRBV4-1 to TRBJ2-1; D possibly corresponds to TRBD2 (5 bases). The receptor was isolated from a human donor in good health (CMV status not recorded). Some clones in this sample may be carry-over from other donors' samples. CDR3 sequence reads: CASSQEGRGLKPHEQFF. The DNA for the CDR3 is TGCGCCAGCAGCCAAGAAGGTCGAGGACTCAAACCCCACGAGCAGTTCTTC.